These 6 T cell receptor beta chains came from one sample sequenced in a study of blood T cell repertoires in COVID-19. Some clones are missing from TCRdb's copy, which holds only in-frame ones; the method was immunoSEQ multiplex PCR. The sample records over 110,000 clones, about 87% being singletons. The sample taken for sequencing was peripheral blood. These receptors originate from a human donor in a cohort sampled during active COVID-19.

The chain combines TRBV7-2 with TRBJ2-7; TRBD1 is a possible D gene (6 bases). V dropped 1 base and J dropped 2 bases, with 12 bases sitting between them. The CDR3 consists of 15 residues. In germline, CDR1 is SGHTA, CDR2 FQGNSA. The CDR3 spells CASSLEPGHPYEQYF. For the CDR3, the DNA is TGTGCCAGCAGCTTAGAACCGGGACATCCCTACGAGCAGTACTTC.

This clone has a single count. This chain connects TRBV23-1 to TRBJ1-2; possibly TRBD1 for D (5 bases). TRBV23-1 has ORF status, its function being uncertain. The CDR3 covers 16 residues. The V and J ends lost 3 bases and 4 bases respectively, with 18 bases between them. The CDR3 protein is CASSHYAGQGAYGYTF. The CDR3 bases are TGCGCCAGCAGTCACTACGCCGGGCAGGGTGCCTATGGCTACACCTTC.

In this sample, this clone turned up once. This chain uses TRBV6-6 with TRBJ1-4, with D perhaps matching TRBD1 (6 bases). Germline values: CDR1 MNHNY, CDR2 SVGAGI (reference sequence). The CDR3 is made up of 14 amino acids. V was pared by 6 bases and J by 6 bases, with 14 bases between. CDR3 sequence: CASRDGQLYEKLFF. In DNA form, the CDR3 reads TGTGCCAGCAGGGATGGACAGTTATATGAAAAACTGTTTTTT.

This rearrangement joins TRBV6-1 to TRBJ2-3; D not resolved. V lost 3 bases to trimming and J lost 4 bases, with 11 bases between them. The CDR3 is made up of 14 amino acids. From germline, CDR1 is MNHNS and CDR2 SASEGT. CDR3 protein: CASSDLWAADTQYF. CDR3 DNA: TGTGCCAGCAGTGATTTGTGGGCTGCAGATACGCAGTATTTT.

The count of this clone is one. The rearrangement uses TRBV10-3 and TRBJ1-2, with D possibly matching TRBD1 (5 bases). Deletions cut 0 bases from V and 2 bases from J, with 10 bases between. The germline V gene encodes CDR1 ENHRY and CDR2 SYGVKD. CDR3 length equals 15 residues. CDR3 protein: CAISESGGANYGYTF. As DNA, the CDR3 is TGTGCCATCAGTGAGTCGGGAGGGGCCAACTATGGCTACACCTTC.

The chain carries TRBV4-1 and TRBJ2-3; 8 positions match TRBD2. The V gene's germline CDR1 is MGHRA and CDR2 YSYEKL. The CDR3 contains 15 residues. Unmatched junction bases numbered 7, after V lost 5 bases and J lost 3 bases. CDR3 bases: TGCGCCAGCAGCTTTTCTAGCGGGCGAACAGATACGCAGTATTTT. Its protein is CASSFSSGRTDTQYF.